The 13 T cell receptor beta chains below were found in one sample sequenced in a study of T-cell memory formation after mild COVID-19. One entry per CDR3 protein results from TCRdb running MiXCR on the 5' RACE reads. This table has a few hundred thousand distinct CDR3 sequences, around a sixth appearing once. Sequences were obtained from PBMCs or a T cell subset sorted from them (not recorded which). These receptor sequences come from a man aged 18 to 29 who had mild COVID-19 (a few samples of this study predate the infection). Cell type and time point are not known.

CDR3 sequence reads: CASSKSGFTGELFF. CDR3 bases: TGTGCCAGCAGTAAGAGCGGTTTCACCGGGGAGCTGTTTTTT. V usage is TRBV12-3 or TRBV12-4 and J usage is TRBJ2-2; D might be TRBD2 (5 bases). Trimming left V 5 bases short and J 4 bases short, with 11 bases between. The CDR3 loop spans 14 amino acids.

J is TRBJ1-4 and V is TRBV9; TRBD1 matches at 9 bases. Losses at the gene ends were 0 bases for V and 8 bases for J; bases not matched to a gene: 8. This CDR3 contains 16 residues. Germline CDR1 SGDLS, CDR2 YYNGEE. CDR3 protein: CASSVAQGQGGEKLFF. The CDR3 DNA reads as TGTGCCAGCAGCGTAGCTCAGGGACAGGGAGGCGAAAAACTGTTTTTT.

This sequence joins TRBV7-9 and TRBJ1-4; TRBD1 agrees at 7 bases. This CDR3 comprises 12 residues. Germline CDR1 reads SEHNR; CDR2 reads FQNEAQ (reference sequence). V was pared by 5 bases and J by 14 bases, with 8 bases of the junction left unmatched. The CDR3 loop reads CASSPPRQGLFF. The CDR3 nucleotides read TGTGCCAGCAGCCCACCCCGACAGGGCCTGTTTTTT.

Only a few counts were recorded for this clonotype. V gene TRBV4-3 combines with J gene TRBJ2-1; D is undetermined. CDR3 length: 16 amino acids. Trimming took 0 bases from V and 1 from J, leaving 10 bases between them. Germline-derived CDR1 and CDR2 are LGHNA and YSLEER. The CDR3 bases are TGCGCCAGCAGCCAAGACCCGGCTGCATCCTACAATGAGCAGTTCTTC. Translation: CASSQDPAASYNEQFF.

CDR3 in amino acids: CASSSILQGSDYGYTF. The CDR3 nucleotides read TGCGCCAGCAGCTCCATACTACAGGGGTCAGACTATGGCTACACCTTC. The chain carries TRBV5-1 and TRBJ1-2; 7 bases map to TRBD1. CDR3 length: 16 residues. V shed 3 bases, J shed 3 bases, and the junction held 11 bases outside the gene matches. Germline V lookup: CDR1 SGHRS, CDR2 YFSETQ.

This sequence joins TRBV11-1 and TRBJ2-2; D may be TRBD1 or TRBD2 (5 bases each). This CDR3 comprises 15 residues. Germline assignment: CDR1 SGHAT and CDR2 FQDESV (reference sequence). Deletions cut 5 bases from V and 7 bases from J, with 17 bases between. The CDR3 DNA reads as TGTGCCAGCAGCCCTAGCAGTCAGGGCGTCGGGGAGCTGTTTTTT. Amino acids: CASSPSSQGVGELFF.

The table lists this clonotype with a few counts. The V gene is TRBV7-2, the J gene TRBJ2-3; D call uncertain. Germline assignment: CDR1 SGHTA and CDR2 FQGNSA. Trimming removed 2 bases at V and 2 bases at J, with 5 bases between. There are 13 residues in the CDR3. CDR3 sequence reads: CASSLIDTDTQYF. CDR3 in DNA: TGTGCCAGCAGCTTAATCGACACAGATACGCAGTATTTT.

The chain recombines TRBV12-3 or TRBV12-4 with TRBJ1-4; 9 positions match TRBD1. J was trimmed by 7 bases and V by 4 bases; bases with no gene match: 10. The CDR3 is 16 residues long. CDR3 DNA: TGTGCCAGCAGTTCCCGGTTTACAGGGGGCATTGAAAAACTGTTTTTT. As protein: CASSSRFTGGIEKLFF.

This clonotype was seen only a few times. The chain employs TRBV7-9 and TRBJ2-7; a weak D match, TRBD1 (6 bases). V was cut by 4 bases and J by 4 bases, with 14 bases left in between. Germline-derived CDR1 and CDR2 are SEHNR and FQNEAQ (reference sequence). The CDR3 consists of 14 residues. The DNA of the CDR3 is TGTGCCAGCAGCTGGCCGGGACATGATTACGAGCAGTACTTC. Amino acid sequence: CASSWPGHDYEQYF.

This clonotype was seen more than once but under ten times. The V call is TRBV20-1, the J call TRBJ1-1, with a possible D match to TRBD1 (5 bases). The CDR3 contains 13 residues. Germline loops: CDR1 DFQATT, CDR2 SNEGSKA (reference sequence). Trimming removed 2 bases from V and 7 bases from J, with 14 bases in between. For the CDR3, the DNA is TGCAGTGCTAGATCGACGGGGCGGGGTGAAGCTTTCTTT. Translating it yields CSARSTGRGEAFF.

This clonotype was counted only a few times. The V gene is TRBV2, the J gene TRBJ2-2; 9 bases align to TRBD2. V trimming: 6 bases; J trimming: 6 bases; junction bases outside the gene matches: 5. This CDR3 contains 14 residues. Germline CDR1 SNHLY, CDR2 FYNNEI. The CDR3 here is CASRPGTSSGELFF. CDR3 nucleotide sequence: TGTGCCAGCAGACCCGGGACTAGCTCCGGGGAGCTGTTTTTT.

V is TRBV6-5 and J is TRBJ1-2; no reliable D call. Germline values: CDR1 MNHEY, CDR2 SVGAGI. With 5 bases removed from V and 3 bases from J, the gap between germline ends came to 7 bases. The CDR3 sequence is 12 residues long. This chain's CDR3 is CASSQTDYGYTF. CDR3 bases: TGTGCCAGCAGTCAAACTGACTATGGCTACACCTTC.

The chain uses TRBV7-6 and TRBJ2-5; 7 bases map to TRBD1. The J segment lost 2 bases and the V segment lost 6 bases, leaving 6 bases of the junction unmatched. The CDR3 totals 14 residues. Germline loops: CDR1 SGHVS, CDR2 FNYEAQ. The CDR3 DNA sequence: TGTGCCAGCAGGATACAGGGGAGTCAAGAGACCCAGTACTTC. It specifies CASRIQGSQETQYF.